These T cell receptor beta chains were read from a single sample in a study of cytomegalovirus exposure and HLA in healthy donors. TCRdb keeps only in-frame clones here, not all; method: immunoSEQ multiplex PCR. Its clone listing holds about 58,000 clones. Source material: PBMCs. Source of these receptors: a woman younger than 35 in good health and CMV-seronegative. Each CDR3 is given with its conserved first and last residue. The D gene is left open where the match is weak.

length: 14; D: NA; V: TRBV7-8; CDR3: CASSLAGEGTEAFF
length: 18; D: TRBD1; V: TRBV15; CDR3: CATSRNPFDRVSNQPQHF
length: 17; D: NA; V: TRBV27; CDR3: CASSSIEGRTSLGGYTF
length: 16; D: NA; V: TRBV4-2; CDR3: CASSQEPYPGGDTQYF
length: 17; D: NA; V: TRBV13; CDR3: CASSTRTEHSSYNEQFF
length: 15; D: TRBD1; V: TRBV11-2; CDR3: CASSFAQGANYGYTF
length: 14; D: NA; V: TRBV5-1; CDR3: CASSLGDRDTEAFF
length: 14; D: NA; V: TRBV10-3; CDR3: CAITLREDSYEQYF
length: 14; D: NA; V: TRBV5-1; CDR3: CASSLRLRVDEQFF
length: 13; D: TRBD1; V: TRBV2; CDR3: CASSMPGQGKAFF
length: 16; D: NA; V: TRBV6-6; CDR3: CASSYSPDSMNTEAFF
length: 14; D: TRBD2; V: TRBV11-2; CDR3: CASSPRLADYEQYF
length: 13; D: TRBD1; V: TRBV25-1; CDR3: CASSVTGAYEQYF
length: 14; D: TRBD1; V: TRBV27; CDR3: CASSLRQGTYEQYF
length: 15; D: NA; V: TRBV15; CDR3: CATSPKGANTGELFF
length: 14; D: NA; V: TRBV6-1; CDR3: CASSAPGGNTEAFF
length: 16; D: TRBD1; V: TRBV5-1; CDR3: CASSTGGSSGANVLTF
length: 13; D: NA; V: TRBV7-2; CDR3: CASSRDSAETQYF
length: 14; D: NA; V: TRBV6-5; CDR3: CASSYNGRNYGYTF
length: 14; D: NA; V: TRBV18; CDR3: CASSQQPSGAGYTF
length: 15; D: TRBD1; V: TRBV9; CDR3: CASSAGVGQEKTQYF
length: 13; D: NA; V: TRBV7-9; CDR3: CASSLERGYGYTF